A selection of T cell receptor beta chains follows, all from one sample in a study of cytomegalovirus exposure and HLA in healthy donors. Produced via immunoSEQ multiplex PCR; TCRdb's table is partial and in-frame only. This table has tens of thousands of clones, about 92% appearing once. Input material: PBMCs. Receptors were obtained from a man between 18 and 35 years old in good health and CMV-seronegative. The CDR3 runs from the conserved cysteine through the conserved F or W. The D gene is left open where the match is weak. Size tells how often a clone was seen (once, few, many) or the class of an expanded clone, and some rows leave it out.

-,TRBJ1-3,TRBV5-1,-,TGCGCCAGCAGCTACTCCGGGACAACAATTGGGGCCTCTGGAAACACCATATATTTT,CASSYSGTTIGASGNTIYF
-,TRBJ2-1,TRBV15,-,TGTGCCACCAAAGCAGGGGGGTTATACAATGAGCAGTTCTTC,CATKAGGLYNEQFF
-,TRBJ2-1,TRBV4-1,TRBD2,TGCGCCAGCAGCCCCGCGGGAGGGCTACACAATGAGCAGTTCTTC,CASSPAGGLHNEQFF
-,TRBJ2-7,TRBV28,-,TGTGCCAGCAGTTCGGGGGAGACTACCCTTGGCGAGCAGTACTTC,CASSSGETTLGEQYF
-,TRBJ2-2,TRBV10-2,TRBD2,TGCGCCAGCAGTGAGTGGTCTAGCGGGAGGACCGGGGAGCTGTTTTTT,CASSEWSSGRTGELFF
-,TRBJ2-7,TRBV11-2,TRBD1,TGTGCCAGCAGCAATAGAGGACAGGGATCCCATCCCTACGAGCAGTACTTC,CASSNRGQGSHPYEQYF
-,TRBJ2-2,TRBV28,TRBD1,TGTGCCAGCAGGTACAGGGGGCTTGGGACCGGGGAGCTGTTTTTT,CASRYRGLGTGELFF
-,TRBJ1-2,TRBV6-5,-,TGTGCCAGCACCGACCGGGGGGGCTATGGCTACACCTTC,CASTDRGGYGYTF
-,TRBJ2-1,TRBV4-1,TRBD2,TGCGCCAGCAGCCAAGATGTAGGTAGCGGGAACTACAATGAGCAGTTCTTC,CASSQDVGSGNYNEQFF
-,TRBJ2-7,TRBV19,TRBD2,TGTGCCAGTAGTAAACGCGCGGGAGAGTGGGGCGAGCAGTACTTC,CASSKRAGEWGEQYF
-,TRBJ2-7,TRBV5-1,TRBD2,TGCGCCAGCAGCTCCTTAGCGGGAGGGTCCTACGAGCAGTACTTC,CASSSLAGGSYEQYF
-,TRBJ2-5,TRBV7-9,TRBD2,TGTGCCAGCAGCCCGTCAACGGGGGGAGAGACCCAGTACTTC,CASSPSTGGETQYF
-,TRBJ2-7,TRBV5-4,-,TGTGCCAGCAGCTTGGGCAGTTCGTTCTACGAGCAGTACTTC,CASSLGSSFYEQYF
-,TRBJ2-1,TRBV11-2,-,TGTGCCAGCAGCTTAACAGGCTTACAGTTCTTC,CASSLTGLQFF
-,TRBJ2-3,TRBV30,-,TGTGCCTGGAGTCCTAGCACAGATACGCAGTATTTT,CAWSPSTDTQYF
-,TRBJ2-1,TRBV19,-,TGTGCCAGTAGGGTAGACACCAACAATGAGCAGTTCTTC,CASRVDTNNEQFF
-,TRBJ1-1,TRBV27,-,TGTGCCAGCAGTCCGAGACAGAGCCAGAACACTGAAGCTTTCTTT,CASSPRQSQNTEAFF
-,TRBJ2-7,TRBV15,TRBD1,TGTGCCACCAGCAGAGGTGGGGGACAGGGACCCTACGAGCAGTACTTC,CATSRGGGQGPYEQYF
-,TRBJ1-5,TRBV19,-,TGTGCCAGTAGTACCAATACAGGGACGCCCCAGCATTTT,CASSTNTGTPQHF
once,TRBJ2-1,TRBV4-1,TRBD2,TGCGCCAGCAGCTTATCGGTTGTCGGGGGGGGGAATGAGCAGTTCTTC,CASSLSVVGGGNEQFF
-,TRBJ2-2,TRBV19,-,TGTGCCAGTAAGGGGGGGGAGCTGTTTTTT,CASKGGELFF
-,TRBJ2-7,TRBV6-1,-,TGTGCCAGCAGTTTGGATGGGAGCGAGCAGTACTTC,CASSLDGSEQYF
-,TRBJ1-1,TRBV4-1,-,TGCGCCAGCAGCCAAGATACAGCGAACACTGAAGCTTTCTTT,CASSQDTANTEAFF
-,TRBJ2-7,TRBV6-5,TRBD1,TGTGCCAGCAGTTACGGCGACAGGGGCTACGAGCAGTACTTC,CASSYGDRGYEQYF
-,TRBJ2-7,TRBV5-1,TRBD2,TGCGCCAGCAGCCCTAGCGGATACTACGAGCAGTACTTC,CASSPSGYYEQYF
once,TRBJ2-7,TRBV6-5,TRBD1,TGTGCCAGCAGGGAGGGGACAGGGTCACCCTACGAGCAGTACTTC,CASREGTGSPYEQYF
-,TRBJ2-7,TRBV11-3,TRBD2,TGTGCCAGCAGCAAGCGGGGTTTAAGCTCCTACGAGCAGTACTTC,CASSKRGLSSYEQYF
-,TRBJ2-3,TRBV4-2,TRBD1,TGTGCCAGCAGCCAAGAGGCGAAGGGGGCATTTCCTGCAGATACGCAGTATTTT,CASSQEAKGAFPADTQYF
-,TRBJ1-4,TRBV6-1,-,TGTGCCAGCAGTGAGGGGGCGTACCCAGAAAAACTGTTTTTT,CASSEGAYPEKLFF
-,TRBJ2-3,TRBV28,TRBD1,TGTGCCAGCAGGAAAAAGGACAGGGTACCAGATACGCAGTATTTT,CASRKKDRVPDTQYF
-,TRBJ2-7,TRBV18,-,TGTGCCAGCTCACCTTCACTGGAGACCTACGAGCAGTACTTC,CASSPSLETYEQYF
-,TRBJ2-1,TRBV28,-,TGTGCCAGCAGTTCCGCGGGGAGATACAATGAGCAGTTCTTC,CASSSAGRYNEQFF